One and the same sample provided the 5 T cell receptor beta chains below, sequenced in a study of blood T cells in healthy people across ages. For the second PCR, which ran for roughly 7 to 11 cycles, a sample-barcoded 5' primer and a J-beta primer mix were used. Each CDR3 protein is one row after TCRdb ran MiXCR on the 5' RACE reads. The sample holds about 800,000 distinct CDR3 sequences, about three fifths seen once. Material for sequencing was blood. The source of these receptors is a man aged 25 to 40 in good health.

This chain uses TRBV20-1 with TRBJ2-1; D is uncertain. The CDR3 length is 13 residues. Deletions cut 0 bases from V and 11 bases from J, with 14 bases between. Germline V CDR1 and CDR2: DFQATT, SNEGSKA (reference sequence). This CDR3 reads CSARDPPGRKQFF. Written as DNA, the CDR3 is TGCAGTGCTAGAGATCCCCCCGGGCGGAAGCAGTTCTTC.

This clonotype was seen ten or more times. This chain links TRBV11-3 with TRBJ2-1, with 12 bases matching TRBD2. CDR3 length: 18 residues. Trimming cost V 4 bases and J 4 bases; bases outside gene matches: 11. CDR1 SGHNT and CDR2 YENEEA come from the germline V gene. In nucleotides, the CDR3 is TGTGCCAGCAGCTCCGGGACTAGCGGGCCCAGACTTTACAATGAGCAGTTCTTC. Residues: CASSSGTSGPRLYNEQFF. Together with reference TRBV11-3 and TRBJ2-1, the CDR3 gives the full variable domain: EAGVVQSPRYKIIEKKQPVAFWCNPISGHNTLYWYLQNLGQGPELLIRYENEEAVDDSQLPKDRFSAERLKGVDSTLKIQPAELGDSAVYLCASSSGTSGPRLYNEQFFGPGTRLTVL.

The chain uses TRBV20-1 and TRBJ2-1; 8 bases line up with TRBD2. CDR1 is DFQATT, CDR2 SNEGSKA, per germline (reference sequence). J lost 6 bases, V lost 5 bases, and 9 bases had no gene match. The CDR3 has 14 amino acids. The CDR3 spells CSAAGLAAINEQFF. The CDR3 DNA reads as TGCAGTGCTGCAGGACTAGCAGCGATCAATGAGCAGTTCTTC.

This clonotype was seen ten or more times. This chain links TRBV7-2 with TRBJ2-5; D is unclear. Germline V lookup: CDR1 SGHTA, CDR2 FQGNSA. This CDR3 has 13 amino acids. V was clipped by 1 base and J by 2 bases, with 5 bases between them. This CDR3 reads CASSLGQQETQYF. As DNA, the CDR3 is TGTGCCAGCAGCTTAGGGCAGCAAGAGACCCAGTACTTC.

The CDR3 protein is CASRTQGGYEQYF. DNA for the CDR3: TGTGCCAGCAGAACCCAAGGAGGCTACGAGCAGTACTTC. The chain has TRBV6-6 and TRBJ2-7, with a tentative D call TRBD2 (5 bases). With 6 bases removed from V and 3 bases from J, the gap between germline ends came to 12 bases. Germline CDR1 and CDR2: MNHNY and SVGAGI (reference sequence). This CDR3 contains 13 residues.